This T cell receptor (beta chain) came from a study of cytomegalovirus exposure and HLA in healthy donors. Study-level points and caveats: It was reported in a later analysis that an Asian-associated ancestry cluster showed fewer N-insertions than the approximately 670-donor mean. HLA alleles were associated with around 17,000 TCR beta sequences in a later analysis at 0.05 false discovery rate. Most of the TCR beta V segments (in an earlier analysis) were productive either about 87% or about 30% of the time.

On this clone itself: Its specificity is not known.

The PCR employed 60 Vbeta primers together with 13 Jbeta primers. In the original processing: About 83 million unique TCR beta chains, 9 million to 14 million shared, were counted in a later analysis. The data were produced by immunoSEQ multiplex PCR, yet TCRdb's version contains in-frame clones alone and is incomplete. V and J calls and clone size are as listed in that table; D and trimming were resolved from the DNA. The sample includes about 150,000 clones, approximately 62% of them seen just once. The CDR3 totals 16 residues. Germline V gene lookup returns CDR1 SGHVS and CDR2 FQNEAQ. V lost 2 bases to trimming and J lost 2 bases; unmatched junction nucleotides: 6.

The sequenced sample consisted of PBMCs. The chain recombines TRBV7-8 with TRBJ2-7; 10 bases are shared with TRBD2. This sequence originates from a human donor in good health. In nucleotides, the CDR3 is TGTGCCAGCAGCTTAACAACTAGCGGGATTACCTACGAGCAGTACTTC. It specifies CASSLTTSGITYEQYF.